This T cell receptor (beta chain) was observed in a study of OX40 agonist ivuxolimab in advanced cancers. Across the whole study: Each patient was given ivuxolimab into a vein every 2 weeks, at 0.01 to 10 mg/kg. Earlier anti-PD-1, anti-PD-L1 or anti-CTLA-4 therapy was permitted; about 39% had received some. Study findings and constraints: Undetermined was the antigen specificity of the expanded peripheral T cells.

The CDR3 sequence is 13 residues long. CDR1 GTSNPN and CDR2 SVGIG come from the germline V gene (reference sequence). Trimming shortened V by 5 bases and J by 1 base, and 9 bases separated the two germline ends. Clones were sequenced by immunoSEQ multiplex PCR, and TCRdb holds only the in-frame ones, with some missing. The sample carries around 120,000 clones, 75% to 90% recorded once. Worth noting for this clone: Its antigen is not identified.

The specimen was CD4+ or CD8+ T cells sorted from blood, collected in a trial of the OX40 agonist ivuxolimab. This TCR derives from an adult with an advanced solid tumor such as melanoma, head and neck, liver or kidney cancer. This chain joins TRBV30 and TRBJ1-3; D possibly corresponds to TRBD1 (5 bases). The DNA for the CDR3 is TGTGCCTGGGTCGGGGGTTCTGGAAACACCATATATTTT. It is translated as CAWVGGSGNTIYF.